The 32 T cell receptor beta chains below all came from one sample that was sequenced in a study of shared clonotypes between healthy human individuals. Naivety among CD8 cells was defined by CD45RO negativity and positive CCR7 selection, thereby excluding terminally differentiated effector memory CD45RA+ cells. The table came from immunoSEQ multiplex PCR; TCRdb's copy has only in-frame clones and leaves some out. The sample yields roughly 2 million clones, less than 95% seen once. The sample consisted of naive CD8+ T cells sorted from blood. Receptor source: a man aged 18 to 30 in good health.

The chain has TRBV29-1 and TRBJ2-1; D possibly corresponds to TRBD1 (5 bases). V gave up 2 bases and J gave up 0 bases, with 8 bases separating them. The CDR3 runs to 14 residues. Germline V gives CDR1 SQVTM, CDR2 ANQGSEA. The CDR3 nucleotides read TGCAGCGTTGAACAGGGCAGCTCCTACAATGAGCAGTTCTTC. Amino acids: CSVEQGSSYNEQFF.

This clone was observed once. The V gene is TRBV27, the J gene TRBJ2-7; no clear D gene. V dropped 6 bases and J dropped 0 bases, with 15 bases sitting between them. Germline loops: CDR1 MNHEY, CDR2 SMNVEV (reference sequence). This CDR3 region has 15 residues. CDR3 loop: CASSSLETASYEQYF. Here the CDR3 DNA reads TGTGCCAGCAGCTCACTCGAGACTGCCTCCTACGAGCAGTACTTC.

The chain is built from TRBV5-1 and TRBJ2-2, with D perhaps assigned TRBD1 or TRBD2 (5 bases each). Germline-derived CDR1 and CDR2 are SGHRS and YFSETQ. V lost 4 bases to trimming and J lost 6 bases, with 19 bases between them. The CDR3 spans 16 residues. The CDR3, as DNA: TGCGCCAGCAGCAGTGCCGGGGCCGCCGGCGCCGGGGAGCTGTTTTTT. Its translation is CASSSAGAAGAGELFF.

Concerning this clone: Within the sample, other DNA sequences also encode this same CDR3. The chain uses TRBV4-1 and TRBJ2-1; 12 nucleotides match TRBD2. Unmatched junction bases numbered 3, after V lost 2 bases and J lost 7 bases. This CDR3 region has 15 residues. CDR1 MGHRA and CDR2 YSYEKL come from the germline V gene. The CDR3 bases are TGCGCCAGCAGCCAACTAGCGGGAGGGCCTAATGAGCAGTTCTTC. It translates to CASSQLAGGPNEQFF.

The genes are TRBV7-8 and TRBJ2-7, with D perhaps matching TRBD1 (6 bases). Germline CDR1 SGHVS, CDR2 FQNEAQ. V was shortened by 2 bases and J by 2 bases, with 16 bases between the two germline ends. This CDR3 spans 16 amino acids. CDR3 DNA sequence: TGTGCCAGCAGCTTACCTGGACAGTCAACACCCTACGAGCAGTACTTC. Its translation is CASSLPGQSTPYEQYF. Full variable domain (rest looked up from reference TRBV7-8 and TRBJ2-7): GAGVSQSPRYKVAKRGQDVALRCDPISGHVSLFWYQQALGQGPEFLTYFQNEAQLDKSGLPSDRFFAERPEGSVSTLKIQRTQQEDSAVYLCASSLPGQSTPYEQYFGPGTRLTVT.

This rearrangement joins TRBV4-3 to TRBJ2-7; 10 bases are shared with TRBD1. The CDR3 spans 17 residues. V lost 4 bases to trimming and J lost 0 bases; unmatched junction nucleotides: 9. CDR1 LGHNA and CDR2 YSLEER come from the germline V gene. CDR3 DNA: TGCGCCAGCAGCCCCACACTCCGGGACAGGGGCTCCTACGAGCAGTACTTC. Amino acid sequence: CASSPTLRDRGSYEQYF.

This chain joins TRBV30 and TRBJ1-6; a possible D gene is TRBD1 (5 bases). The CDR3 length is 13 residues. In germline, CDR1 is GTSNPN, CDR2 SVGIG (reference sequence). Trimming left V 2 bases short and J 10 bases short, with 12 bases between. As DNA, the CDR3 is TGTGCCTGGAGTAGTGGGGCTGGGTCACCCCTCCACTTT. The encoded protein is CAWSSGAGSPLHF.

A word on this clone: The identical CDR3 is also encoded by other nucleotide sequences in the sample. This CDR3 reads CASSFTGSNQPQHF. CDR3 DNA: TGTGCCAGCAGTTTCACAGGGTCCAATCAGCCCCAGCATTTT. V usage is TRBV28 and J usage is TRBJ1-5; D perhaps matches TRBD1 (6 bases). The CDR3 is 14 amino acids. The V end lost 3 bases, the J end lost 3 bases, and 9 bases lay between the germline ends. Germline V gene data show CDR1 as MDHEN and CDR2 as SYDVKM. The whole variable domain, remainder taken from reference TRBV28 and TRBJ1-5, is DVKVTQSSRYLVKRTGEKVFLECVQDMDHENMFWYRQDPGLGLRLIYFSYDVKMKEKGDIPEGYSVSREKKERFSLILESASTNQTSMYLCASSFTGSNQPQHFGDGTRLSIL.

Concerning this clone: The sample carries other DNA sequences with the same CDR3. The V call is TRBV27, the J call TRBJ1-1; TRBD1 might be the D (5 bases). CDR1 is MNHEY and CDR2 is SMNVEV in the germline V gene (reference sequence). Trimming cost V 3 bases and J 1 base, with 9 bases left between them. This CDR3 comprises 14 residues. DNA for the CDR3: TGTGCCAGCAGTTTTGGAGGGACGAACACTGAAGCTTTCTTT. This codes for CASSFGGTNTEAFF.

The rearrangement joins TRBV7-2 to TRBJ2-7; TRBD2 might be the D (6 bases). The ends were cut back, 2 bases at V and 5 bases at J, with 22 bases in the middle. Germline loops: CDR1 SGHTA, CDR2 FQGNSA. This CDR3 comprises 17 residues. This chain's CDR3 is CASSLLLGGERVDEQYF. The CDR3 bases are TGTGCCAGCAGCTTACTATTGGGCGGGGAAAGGGTTGACGAGCAGTACTTC. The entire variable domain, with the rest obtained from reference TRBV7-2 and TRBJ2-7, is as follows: GAGVSQSPSNKVTEKGKDVELRCDPISGHTALYWYRQSLGQGLEFLIYFQGNSAPDKSGLPSDRFSAERTGGSVSTLTIQRTQQEDSAVYLCASSLLLGGERVDEQYFGPGTRLTVT.

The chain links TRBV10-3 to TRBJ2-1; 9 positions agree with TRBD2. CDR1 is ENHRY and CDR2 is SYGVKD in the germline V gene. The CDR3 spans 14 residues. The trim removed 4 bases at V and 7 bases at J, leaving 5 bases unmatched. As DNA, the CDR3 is TGTGCCATCAGTGTCGCGGGAGGGCGGAATGAGCAGTTCTTC. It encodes CAISVAGGRNEQFF.

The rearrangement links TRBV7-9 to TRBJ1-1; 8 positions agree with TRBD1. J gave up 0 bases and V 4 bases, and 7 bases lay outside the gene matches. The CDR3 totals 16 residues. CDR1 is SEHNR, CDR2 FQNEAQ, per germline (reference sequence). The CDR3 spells CASSSSRTGLNTEAFF. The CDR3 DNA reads TGTGCCAGCAGCTCATCACGGACAGGGTTGAACACTGAAGCTTTCTTT.

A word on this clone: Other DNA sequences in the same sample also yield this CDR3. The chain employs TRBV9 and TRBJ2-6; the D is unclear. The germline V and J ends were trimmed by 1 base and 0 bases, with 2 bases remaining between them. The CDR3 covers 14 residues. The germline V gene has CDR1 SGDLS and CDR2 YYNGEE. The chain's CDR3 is CASSVSSGANVLTF. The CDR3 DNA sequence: TGTGCCAGCAGCGTATCCTCTGGGGCCAACGTCCTGACTTTC.

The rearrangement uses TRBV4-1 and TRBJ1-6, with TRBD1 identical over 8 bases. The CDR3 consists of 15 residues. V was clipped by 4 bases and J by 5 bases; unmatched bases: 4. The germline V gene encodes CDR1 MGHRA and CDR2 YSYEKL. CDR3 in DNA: TGCGCCAGCAGCCCAAGGACAGGGCATAATTCACCCCTCCACTTT. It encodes CASSPRTGHNSPLHF.

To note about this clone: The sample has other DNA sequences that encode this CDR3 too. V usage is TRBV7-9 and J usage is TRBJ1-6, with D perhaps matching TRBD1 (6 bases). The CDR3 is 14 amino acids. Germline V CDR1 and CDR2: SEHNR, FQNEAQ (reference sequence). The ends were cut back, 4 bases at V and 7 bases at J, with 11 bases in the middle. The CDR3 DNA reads TGTGCCAGCAGCTCACCACAGGGAAATTCACCCCTCCACTTT. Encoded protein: CASSSPQGNSPLHF.

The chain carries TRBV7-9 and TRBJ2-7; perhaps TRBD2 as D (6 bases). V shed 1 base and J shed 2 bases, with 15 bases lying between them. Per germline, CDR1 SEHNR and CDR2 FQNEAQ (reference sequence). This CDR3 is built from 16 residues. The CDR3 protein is CASSLVGAGLAYEQYF. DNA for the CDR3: TGTGCCAGCAGCTTAGTCGGGGCGGGACTCGCCTACGAGCAGTACTTC.

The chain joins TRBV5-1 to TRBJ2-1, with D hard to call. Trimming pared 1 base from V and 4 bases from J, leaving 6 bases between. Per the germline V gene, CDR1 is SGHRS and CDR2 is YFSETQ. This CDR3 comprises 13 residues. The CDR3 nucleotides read TGCGCCAGCAGCTTGAACCTTTACAATGAGCAGTTCTTC. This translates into CASSLNLYNEQFF. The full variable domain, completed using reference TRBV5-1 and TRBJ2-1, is KAGVTQTPRYLIKTRGQQVTLSCSPISGHRSVSWYQQTPGQGLQFLFEYFSETQRNKGNFPGRFSGRQFSNSRSEMNVSTLELGDSALYLCASSLNLYNEQFFGPGTRLTVL.

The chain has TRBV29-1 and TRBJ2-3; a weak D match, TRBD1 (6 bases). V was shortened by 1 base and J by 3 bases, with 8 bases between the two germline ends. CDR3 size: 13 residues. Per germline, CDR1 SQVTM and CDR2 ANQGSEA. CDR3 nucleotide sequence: TGCAGCGTTGAAGGGGGGCTGACAGATACGCAGTATTTT. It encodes CSVEGGLTDTQYF.

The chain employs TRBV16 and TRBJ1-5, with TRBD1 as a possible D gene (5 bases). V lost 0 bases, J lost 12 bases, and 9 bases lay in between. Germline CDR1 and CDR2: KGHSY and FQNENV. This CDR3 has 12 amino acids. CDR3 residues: CASSQSAQGQHF. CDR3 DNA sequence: TGTGCCAGCAGCCAATCGGCGCAGGGCCAGCATTTT.

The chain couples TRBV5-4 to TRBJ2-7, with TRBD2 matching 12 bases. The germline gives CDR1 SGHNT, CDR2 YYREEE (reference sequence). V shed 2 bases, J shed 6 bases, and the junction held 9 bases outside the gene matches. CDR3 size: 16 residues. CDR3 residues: CASSFPLAGGPLEQYF. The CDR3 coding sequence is TGTGCCAGCAGCTTTCCCCTAGCGGGAGGGCCCCTCGAGCAGTACTTC.

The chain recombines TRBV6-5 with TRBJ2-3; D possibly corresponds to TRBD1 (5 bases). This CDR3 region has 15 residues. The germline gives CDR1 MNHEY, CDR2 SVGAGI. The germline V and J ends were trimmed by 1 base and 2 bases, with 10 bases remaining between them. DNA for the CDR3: TGTGCCAGCAGTTACTGGGGCAGGGACACAGATACGCAGTATTTT. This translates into CASSYWGRDTDTQYF.

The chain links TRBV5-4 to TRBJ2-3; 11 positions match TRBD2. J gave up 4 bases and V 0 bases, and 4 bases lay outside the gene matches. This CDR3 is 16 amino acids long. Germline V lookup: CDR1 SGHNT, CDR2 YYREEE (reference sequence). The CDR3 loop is CASSLEGLAVPDTQYF. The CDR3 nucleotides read TGTGCCAGCAGCTTGGAGGGACTAGCGGTGCCAGATACGCAGTATTTT.

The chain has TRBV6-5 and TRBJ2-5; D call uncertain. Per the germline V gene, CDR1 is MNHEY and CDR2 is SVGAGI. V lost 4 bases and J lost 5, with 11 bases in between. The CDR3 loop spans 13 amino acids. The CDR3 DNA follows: TGTGCCAGCAGTTTGCAGGAAGGGGAGACCCAGTACTTC. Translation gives CASSLQEGETQYF.

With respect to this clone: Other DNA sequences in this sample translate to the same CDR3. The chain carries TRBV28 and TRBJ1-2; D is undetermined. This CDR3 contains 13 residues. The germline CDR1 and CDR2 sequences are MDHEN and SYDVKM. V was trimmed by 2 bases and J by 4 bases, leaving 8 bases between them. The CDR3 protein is CASSLAGGYGYTF. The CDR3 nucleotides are TGTGCCAGCAGTTTAGCAGGAGGCTATGGCTACACCTTC.

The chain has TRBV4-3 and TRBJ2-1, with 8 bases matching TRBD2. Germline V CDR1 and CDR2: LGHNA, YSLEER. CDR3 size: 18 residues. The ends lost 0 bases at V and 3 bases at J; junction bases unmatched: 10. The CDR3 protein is CASSQEWATSDLYNEQFF. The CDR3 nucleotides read TGCGCCAGCAGCCAAGAATGGGCGACTAGCGACCTCTACAATGAGCAGTTCTTC.

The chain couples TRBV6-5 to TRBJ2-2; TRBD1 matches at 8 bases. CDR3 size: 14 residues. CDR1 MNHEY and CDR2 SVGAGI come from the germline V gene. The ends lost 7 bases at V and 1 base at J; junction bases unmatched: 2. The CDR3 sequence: CASIGQGNTGELFF. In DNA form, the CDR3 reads TGTGCCAGCATCGGACAGGGGAACACCGGGGAGCTGTTTTTT.

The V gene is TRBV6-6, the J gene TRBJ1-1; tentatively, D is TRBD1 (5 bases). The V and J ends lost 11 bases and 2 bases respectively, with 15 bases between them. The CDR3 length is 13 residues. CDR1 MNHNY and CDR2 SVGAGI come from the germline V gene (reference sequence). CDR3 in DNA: TGTGCCGGCGGGCGGGGGGGTAACACTGAAGCTTTCTTT. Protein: CAGGRGGNTEAFF.

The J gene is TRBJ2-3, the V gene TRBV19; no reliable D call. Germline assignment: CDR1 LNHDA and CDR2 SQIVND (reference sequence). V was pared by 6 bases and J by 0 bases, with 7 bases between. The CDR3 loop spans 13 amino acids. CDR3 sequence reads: CASSKHSTDTQYF. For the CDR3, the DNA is TGTGCCAGTAGCAAACATAGCACAGATACGCAGTATTTT.

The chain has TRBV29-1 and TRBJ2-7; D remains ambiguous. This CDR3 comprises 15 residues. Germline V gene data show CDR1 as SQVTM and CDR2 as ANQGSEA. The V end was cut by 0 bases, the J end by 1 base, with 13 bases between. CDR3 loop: CSVEDYTQGSYEQYF. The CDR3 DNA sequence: TGCAGCGTTGAAGATTATACCCAAGGTTCCTACGAGCAGTACTTC.

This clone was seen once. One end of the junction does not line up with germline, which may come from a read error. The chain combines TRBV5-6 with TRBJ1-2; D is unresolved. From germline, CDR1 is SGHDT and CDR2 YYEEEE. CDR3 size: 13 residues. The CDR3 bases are TGTGCCAGCAGCCTGTTTGGTGCCCTTGGCCACACCTTC. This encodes CASSLFGALGHTF.

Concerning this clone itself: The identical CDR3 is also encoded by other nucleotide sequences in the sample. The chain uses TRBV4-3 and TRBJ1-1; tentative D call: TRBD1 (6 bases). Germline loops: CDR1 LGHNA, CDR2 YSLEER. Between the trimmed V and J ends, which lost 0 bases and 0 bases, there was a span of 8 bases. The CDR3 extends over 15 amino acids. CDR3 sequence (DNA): TGCGCCAGCAGCCAAGACGAGGGGGTGAACACTGAAGCTTTCTTT. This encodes CASSQDEGVNTEAFF.

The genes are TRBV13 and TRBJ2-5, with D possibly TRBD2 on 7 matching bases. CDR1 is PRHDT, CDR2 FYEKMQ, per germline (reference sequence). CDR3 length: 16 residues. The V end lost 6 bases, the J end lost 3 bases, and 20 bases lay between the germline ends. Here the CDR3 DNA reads TGTGCCAGCAGTTCCTATGGCGGGGGCTCGAAAGAGACCCAGTACTTC. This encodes CASSSYGGGSKETQYF.